The rows below give T cell receptor beta chains drawn from one sample of a study of blood T cell repertoires in COVID-19. Profiling relied on immunoSEQ multiplex PCR, and the TCRdb table lists in-frame clones only, not all of them. The data contain about 62,000 clones, 86% of them singletons. The sequencing sample was made of peripheral blood. The receptor set was obtained from a woman older than 75 with acute or convalescent COVID-19. The CDR3 runs from the conserved cysteine through the conserved F or W. D genes are given only for firm matches. Clone sizes are given selectively: once, few, many, or a class where the clone is expanded.

J	V	D	size	DNA	CDR3
TRBJ1-3	TRBV3-1/TRBV3-2	-	-	TGTGCCAGCAGCCCCTGGGGACTCGGAAACACCATATATTTT	CASSPWGLGNTIYF
TRBJ1-6	TRBV3-1/TRBV3-2	TRBD1	-	TGTGCCAGCAGCCAAACTCCCGGGACAGGGCCCGCACCCCTCCACTTT	CASSQTPGTGPAPLHF
TRBJ1-6	TRBV29-1	-	-	TGCAGCGTGGGGCGGGGGGATAATTCACCCCTCCACTTT	CSVGRGDNSPLHF
TRBJ1-2	TRBV18	TRBD1	-	TGTGCCAGCTCACCGGAGCAGGGGGCGGGAGGCTACACCTTC	CASSPEQGAGGYTF
TRBJ2-5	TRBV5-1	-	-	TGCGCCAGCAAGACAGTGCACCAAGAGACCCAGTACTTC	CASKTVHQETQYF
TRBJ1-6	TRBV7-2	-	-	TGTGCCAGCAGCTTAGATCCGTTGGCTGGCAATTCACCCCTCCACTTT	CASSLDPLAGNSPLHF
TRBJ1-6	TRBV15	TRBD1	-	TGTGCCACCAGCAGCGCCGGGACAGGGAATTCACCCCTCCACTTT	CATSSAGTGNSPLHF
TRBJ1-2	TRBV28	TRBD1	-	TGTGCCAGCAGTTTACGAGGACAGGGCTATGGCTACACCTTC	CASSLRGQGYGYTF
TRBJ2-4	TRBV29-1	-	-	TGCAGCGTTGCCGGAAACATTCAGTACTTC	CSVAGNIQYF
TRBJ1-5	TRBV2	-	-	TGTGCCAGCACGAACAGGGTAAATCAGCCCCAGCATTTT	CASTNRVNQPQHF
TRBJ2-1	TRBV7-3	TRBD2	-	TGTGCCAGCAGCCCACGGACTAGCGGGAGGTACAATGAGCAGTTCTTC	CASSPRTSGRYNEQFF
TRBJ1-2	TRBV7-8	-	-	TGTGCCAGCAGCTTAAACCAGGGGCGAGGTGGCTACACCTTC	CASSLNQGRGGYTF
TRBJ1-2	TRBV6-2/TRBV6-3	-	-	TGTGCCAGCAGCTCCGGACGGGGAGGAGGCTACACCTTC	CASSSGRGGGYTF
TRBJ1-2	TRBV25-1	-	-	TGTGCCAGCAGTGAGGCAGGGCTCTATGGCTACACCTTC	CASSEAGLYGYTF
TRBJ2-1	TRBV28	TRBD2	-	TGTGCCAGCAGCCCACCCCTAGCGGGGTACAATGAGCAGTTCTTC	CASSPPLAGYNEQFF
TRBJ2-1	TRBV15	TRBD1	-	TGTGCCACCAGCCAGGGACAGGGAGGCAATGAGCAGTTCTTC	CATSQGQGGNEQFF
TRBJ1-2	TRBV29-1	TRBD1	-	TGCAGCGTTGGAAGCGGACAGGGATCGAGTAACTATGGCTACACCTTC	CSVGSGQGSSNYGYTF
TRBJ2-7	TRBV6-6	-	-	TGTGCCAGCAGTCCTTTGGGGGGCTACGAGCAGTACTTC	CASSPLGGYEQYF
TRBJ2-7	TRBV5-4	TRBD2	-	TGTGCCAGCAGCTCCACTAGCGGGAACGAGCAGTACTTC	CASSSTSGNEQYF
TRBJ1-2	TRBV18	TRBD1	few	TGTGCCAGCTCACCACCAACAGGGGAATCTCGCGGCTACACCTTC	CASSPPTGESRGYTF
TRBJ2-3	TRBV2	TRBD1	-	TGTGCCAGCAGCCAGGGGGGACAGGGAAAGAATACGCAGTATTTT	CASSQGGQGKNTQYF
TRBJ1-2	TRBV19	TRBD1	-	TGTGCCAGCAGTGACAGGGCGCCCCATGGCTACACCTTC	CASSDRAPHGYTF
TRBJ2-7	TRBV7-3	TRBD2	-	TGTGCCAGCAGCTTAACTAGCGGGAACTACGAGCAGTACTTC	CASSLTSGNYEQYF
TRBJ1-5	TRBV9	-	-	TGTGCCAGCAGCGGCGGGGCAGAAAATCAGCCCCAGCATTTT	CASSGGAENQPQHF
TRBJ2-1	TRBV19	TRBD2	-	TGTGCCAGTAGTATGATAGCGGGACGGTACAATGAGCAGTTCTTC	CASSMIAGRYNEQFF
TRBJ1-1	TRBV11-1	-	-	TGTGCCAGCAGCTTAGCGCCAGGCAGCAACACTGAAGCTTTCTTT	CASSLAPGSNTEAFF
TRBJ1-2	TRBV18	-	-	TGTGCCAGCTCACCACCGTCCGGCGGCCCCCTGAGCGGTGGCTACACCTTC	CASSPPSGGPLSGGYTF